Given below is one TCR beta chain in context. This entry comes from a study of blood T cell repertoires in COVID-19. In the study overall: The origin of the acute and convalescent COVID-19 samples was the United States, Italy and Spain. Sample material is recorded as cDNA or gDNA derived from T cells, B-cell-depleted T cells, or PBMCs.

Under the authors' procedure: The assay estimated nucleated cells by amplifying reference gene primers. The table came from immunoSEQ multiplex PCR; TCRdb's copy has only in-frame clones and leaves some out. D and trimming come from the DNA, and the V and J calls and clone size come from that table. This sample has tens of thousands of clones; 65% to 90% occur once, and the top ten carry approximately 19%. The germline gives CDR1 SGHTA, CDR2 FQGNSA. This CDR3 comprises 16 residues. V gave up 5 bases and J gave up 2 bases; unmatched junction bases: 5. The chain carries TRBV7-2 and TRBJ2-5; 13 positions agree with TRBD2. The material sequenced was peripheral blood. The source of this sequence is a woman of 80 years or more with acute or convalescent COVID-19. The CDR3 protein is CASSLGLAGVQETQYF. The CDR3 DNA reads as TGTGCCAGCAGCCTCGGACTAGCGGGGGTACAAGAGACCCAGTACTTC.